The 25 T cell receptor beta chains below all came from one sample that was sequenced in a study of blood T cells in healthy people across ages. The use of a sample-barcoded 5' primer and a J-beta primer mix characterized a second PCR of 7 to 11 cycles. MiXCR, applied by TCRdb to the 5' RACE reads, yields one record per CDR3 protein. The table includes around 1,900,000 distinct CDR3 sequences, about 39% detected once. The sequencing input was blood. The origin of the receptors is a human donor in good health.

This rearrangement joins TRBV4-2 to TRBJ1-1, with a weak D call TRBD1 (6 bases). CDR3 length: 14 residues. Between the trimmed V and J ends, which lost 4 bases and 9 bases, there was a span of 18 bases. Germline CDR1 reads LGHNA; CDR2 reads YNFKEQ. The DNA of the CDR3 is TGTGCCAGCAGCCTCAGACAGGTGGACGGGAAAGCTTTCTTT. Amino acid sequence: CASSLRQVDGKAFF.

This chain connects TRBV21-1 to TRBJ2-6. TRBV21-1 is an annotated pseudogene. This CDR3 has 14 residues. Written as DNA, the CDR3 is TGTGCCAGGTCCAGTCACTCTAGGGCCAACGTCCTGACTTTC. Protein product: CARSSHSRANVLTF.

Notes on this clonotype: The junction differs from germline at one of its ends, possibly a read error. V and J are TRBV27 and TRBJ1-3, with TRBD1 matching over 7 bases. Germline values: CDR1 MNHEY, CDR2 SMNVEV (reference sequence). The length of the CDR3 is 15 residues. Written as DNA, the CDR3 is TGTGCCAGCAGTTTATACAGGGGAAGTGGAGACACCATATATTTT. It is translated as CASSLYRGSGDTIYF.

This clonotype has just a few counts. V gene TRBV4-1 combines with J gene TRBJ2-5; D is undetermined. This CDR3 is 16 amino acids long. The germline V gene encodes CDR1 MGHRA and CDR2 YSYEKL. Trimming took 4 bases from V and 5 from J, leaving 20 bases between them. Here the CDR3 DNA reads TGCGCCAGCAGCCTTGTTTCGACGGGTTACGGGGAGACCCAGTACTTC. Its translation is CASSLVSTGYGETQYF.

V and J are TRBV5-6 and TRBJ2-6; maybe TRBD2 (5 bases). Germline values: CDR1 SGHDT, CDR2 YYEEEE. The CDR3 has 18 residues. V was trimmed by 3 bases and J by 1 base, leaving 17 bases between them. The CDR3 is CASSYVEGRRSGANVLTF. The CDR3 DNA is TGTGCCAGCAGCTATGTTGAGGGTAGGAGGTCTGGGGCCAACGTCCTGACTTTC.

The V and J genes are TRBV12-5 and TRBJ2-3, with D unclear. The CDR3 covers 14 residues. Trimming removed 6 bases from V and 0 bases from J, with 10 bases in between. Germline CDR1 reads LGHNT; CDR2 reads FRNRAP. CDR3 nucleotide sequence: TGTGCTAGTGGAAAGCGCTTTAGCACAGATACGCAGTATTTT. It translates to CASGKRFSTDTQYF.

This clonotype occurred many times. The V gene is TRBV5-1, the J gene TRBJ2-7; tentatively, D is TRBD1 (5 bases). This CDR3 contains 12 residues. The germline V gene encodes CDR1 SGHRS and CDR2 YFSETQ. V lost 4 bases to trimming and J lost 5 bases, with 10 bases between them. The CDR3 DNA is TGCGCCAGCAGCCCAGGGATCGACGAGCAGTACTTC. Protein: CASSPGIDEQYF.

The chain links TRBV20-1 to TRBJ1-2; D might be TRBD1 (6 bases). CDR3 length: 13 amino acids. CDR1 and CDR2 from the germline V gene are DFQATT and SNEGSKA (reference sequence). The CDR3 is CRAGAGIFYGYTF. CDR3 coding DNA: TGCAGGGCAGGGGCCGGGATTTTCTATGGCTACACCTTC.

The V gene is TRBV25-1, the J gene TRBJ2-5, with D unresolved. The ends were cut back, 5 bases at V and 4 bases at J, with 8 bases in the middle. This CDR3 contains 12 residues. CDR1 is MGHDK and CDR2 is SYGVNS in the germline V gene. CDR3 loop: CASSSFGETQYF. The DNA for the CDR3 is TGTGCCAGCAGTTCCTTTGGAGAGACCCAGTACTTC. Full variable domain (remainder filled in from reference TRBV25-1 and TRBJ2-5): EADIYQTPRYLVIGTGKKITLECSQTMGHDKMYWYQQDPGMELHLIHYSYGVNSTEKGDLSSESTVSRIRTEHFPLTLESARPSHTSQYLCASSSFGETQYFGPGTRLLVL.

V gene TRBV5-4 combines with J gene TRBJ2-5; D might be TRBD1 (6 bases). Per the germline V gene, CDR1 is SGHNT and CDR2 is YYREEE (reference sequence). This CDR3 contains 13 residues. Trimming removed 3 bases from V and 5 bases from J, with 11 bases in between. The CDR3, as DNA: TGTGCCAGCAGCTCCAAAAGGGGGGAGACCCAGTACTTC. Its protein product is CASSSKRGETQYF. Based on the CDR3 plus reference TRBV5-4 and TRBJ2-5, the full variable domain is ETGVTQSPTHLIKTRGQQVTLRCSSQSGHNTVSWYQQALGQGPQFIFQYYREEENGRGNFPPRFSGLQFPNYSSELNVNALELDDSALYLCASSSKRGETQYFGPGTRLLVL.

This clonotype was counted a few times. The genes are TRBV6-2 or TRBV6-3 and TRBJ1-5; D is undetermined. V was shortened by 0 bases and J by 4 bases, with 7 bases between the two germline ends. CDR1 MNHEY and CDR2 SVGEGT come from the germline V gene. The CDR3 has 14 residues. The CDR3 DNA sequence: TGTGCCAGCAGTTACTCGTTGTTTAATCAGCCCCAGCATTTT. Translation gives CASSYSLFNQPQHF.

The J gene is TRBJ1-4, the V gene TRBV7-9; D remains unclear. Germline CDR1 is SEHNR and CDR2 is FQNEAQ (reference sequence). V lost 5 bases and J 3 bases, leaving 13 bases between the germline ends. This CDR3 contains 15 residues. CDR3 nucleotides: TGTGCCAGCAGCGCCGCCTCTGGATCTAATGAAAAACTGTTTTTT. This encodes CASSAASGSNEKLFF.

The genes are TRBV6-6 and TRBJ2-5, with 8 bases aligning to TRBD1. This CDR3 has 14 residues. Germline V gene sequence: CDR1 MNHNY, CDR2 SVGAGI (reference sequence). After removal of 6 bases from V and 11 bases from J, the junction contained 14 bases not matched to a gene. This CDR3 reads CASRHRDRISEQYF. CDR3 sequence (DNA): TGTGCCAGCAGACACCGGGACAGGATCTCGGAGCAGTACTTC.

The chain recombines TRBV6-1 with TRBJ1-3, with D possibly matching TRBD1 (5 bases). Germline CDR1 and CDR2: MNHNS and SASEGT. V dropped 7 bases and J dropped 3 bases, with 25 bases sitting between them. The CDR3 totals 18 residues. The CDR3 coding sequence is TGTGCCAGCACCCCACGATATGCATCGGGGGTTTTTGGAAACACCATATATTTT. Translated, it gives CASTPRYASGVFGNTIYF.

V and J are TRBV29-1 and TRBJ2-6, with 9 bases fitting TRBD1. The CDR3 totals 15 residues. Germline V gives CDR1 SQVTM, CDR2 ANQGSEA. The junction had 7 bases not matched to a gene; V was cut back by 6 bases and J by 4 bases. CDR3 sequence reads: CSVPGTGFGANVLTF. In DNA form, the CDR3 reads TGCAGCGTACCTGGGACAGGGTTCGGGGCCAACGTCCTGACTTTC. Full variable domain (outside the CDR3, taken from reference TRBV29-1 and TRBJ2-6): SAVISQKPSRDICQRGTSLTIQCQVDSQVTMMFWYRQQPGQSLTLIATANQGSEATYESGFVIDKFPISRPNLTFSTLTVSNMSPEDSSIYLCSVPGTGFGANVLTFGAGSRLTVL.

This clonotype has a handful of counts. The chain carries TRBV11-2 and TRBJ2-1; 9 nucleotides agree with TRBD2. Germline V gene sequence: CDR1 SGHAT, CDR2 FQNNGV. The CDR3 is 15 residues long. V lost 1 base and J lost 7; bases outside the gene matches: 5. CDR3 nucleotide sequence: TGTGCCAGCAGCTTAGGCGGGGGGGCATGGAATGAGCAGTTCTTC. Translated: CASSLGGGAWNEQFF.

The chain combines TRBV7-3 with TRBJ2-7, with 7 bases lining up with TRBD2. This CDR3 contains 14 residues. The junction had 6 bases not matched to a gene; V was cut back by 5 bases and J by 2 bases. The V gene's germline CDR1 is SGHTA and CDR2 FQGTGA. The CDR3 coding sequence is TGTGCCAGCAGCCCTATGGGGGGGGCCTACGAGCAGTACTTC. Translating gives CASSPMGGAYEQYF.

The J gene is TRBJ2-1, the V gene TRBV7-9; 8 bases are shared with TRBD2. The germline CDR1 and CDR2 sequences are SEHNR and FQNEAQ (reference sequence). The V and J ends lost 5 bases and 3 bases, in that order; junction bases with no gene match: 6. CDR3 length: 15 residues. In DNA, the CDR3 is TGTGCCAGCAGCGAAGTGACTAGCGTCTACAATGAGCAGTTCTTC. Its translation: CASSEVTSVYNEQFF.

Written as DNA, the CDR3 is TGCGCCAGCAGCCGAGCCTTCCCCGGGACAGGTTATGGAAACATTCAGTACTTC. Amino acids: CASSRAFPGTGYGNIQYF. This rearrangement joins TRBV4-1 to TRBJ2-4; 8 bases are shared with TRBD1. Losses at the gene ends were 4 bases for V and 6 bases for J; bases not matched to a gene: 17. Looked up from germline, CDR1 is MGHRA and CDR2 is YSYEKL. This CDR3 has 18 amino acids.

There are a few counts of this clonotype. V usage is TRBV7-8 and J usage is TRBJ2-3; 9 positions match TRBD2. The CDR3 consists of 15 residues. Germline assignment: CDR1 SGHVS and CDR2 FQNEAQ. The V segment lost 5 bases and the J segment 5 bases; nucleotides outside the gene matches: 8. The CDR3 DNA sequence: TGTGCCAGCAGCGATGAGGGACTAGCATTAGATACGCAGTATTTT. The encoded protein is CASSDEGLALDTQYF.

CDR3 sequence reads: CASSFSAGPLGAQYF. CDR3 in DNA: TGCGCCAGCAGCTTTTCGGCGGGACCCTTGGGAGCCCAGTACTTC. This chain connects TRBV5-1 to TRBJ2-5; D is perhaps TRBD2 (6 bases). Trimming cost V 2 bases and J 9 bases, with 20 bases left between them. Germline V gene sequence: CDR1 SGHRS, CDR2 YFSETQ. CDR3 length: 15 amino acids.

V gene TRBV7-2 combines with J gene TRBJ1-4; D possibly corresponds to TRBD1 (5 bases). Trimming pared 5 bases from V and 8 bases from J, leaving 21 bases between. Germline V CDR1 and CDR2: SGHTA, FQGNSA. This CDR3 spans 16 amino acids. CDR3 region: CASSPEGEGMWEKLFF. CDR3 nucleotides: TGTGCCAGCAGCCCCGAGGGAGAGGGGATGTGGGAAAAACTGTTTTTT.

The chain joins TRBV6-2 or TRBV6-3 to TRBJ2-3; 8 bases match TRBD2. The CDR3 runs to 19 residues. Germline CDR1 reads MNHEY; CDR2 reads SVGEGT. V trimming: 2 bases; J trimming: 0 bases; junction bases outside the gene matches: 13. As DNA, the CDR3 is TGTGCCAGCAGTTACGTCTTCCAGCGGGGGACTCTGAGCACAGATACGCAGTATTTT. Translation: CASSYVFQRGTLSTDTQYF.

A remark on this clonotype: At one of its ends the junction is not consistent with the germline gene, which may arise from a read error. V and J are TRBV20-1 and TRBJ2-4; a possible D gene is TRBD1 (6 bases). The DNA end lines up better with TRBJ2-7; the J call may be wrong. The CDR3 is 16 residues long. Germline V lookup: CDR1 DFQATT, CDR2 SNEGSKA (reference sequence). In DNA form, the CDR3 reads TGCAGTACTAGAGATCGAGGTAGGGGGTATAATTACGAGCAGTACTTC. Residues: CSTRDRGRGYNYEQYF.

The V call is TRBV20-1, the J call TRBJ2-3; a possible D gene is TRBD2 (6 bases). The germline V gene has CDR1 DFQATT and CDR2 SNEGSKA (reference sequence). V dropped 3 bases and J dropped 0 bases, with 13 bases sitting between them. The CDR3 length is 15 residues. The CDR3 region is CSASGGLPSTDTQYF. The DNA of the CDR3 is TGCAGTGCTAGCGGAGGGCTACCGAGCACAGATACGCAGTATTTT.